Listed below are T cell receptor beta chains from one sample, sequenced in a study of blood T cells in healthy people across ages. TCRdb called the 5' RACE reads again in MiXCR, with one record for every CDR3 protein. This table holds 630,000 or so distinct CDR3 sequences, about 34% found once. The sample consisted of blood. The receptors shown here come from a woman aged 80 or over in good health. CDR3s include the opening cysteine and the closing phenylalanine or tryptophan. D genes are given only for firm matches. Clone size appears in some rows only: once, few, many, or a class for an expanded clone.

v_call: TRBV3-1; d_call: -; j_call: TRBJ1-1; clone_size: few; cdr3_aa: CASSQVSWGARGTEAFF; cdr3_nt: TGTGCCAGCAGCCAAGTATCTTGGGGGGCAAGGGGGACTGAAGCTTTCTTT
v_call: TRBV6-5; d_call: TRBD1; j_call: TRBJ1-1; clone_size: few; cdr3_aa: CASSYDSGQMNTEAFF; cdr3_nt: TGTGCCAGCAGTTACGACTCGGGACAGATGAACACTGAAGCTTTCTTT
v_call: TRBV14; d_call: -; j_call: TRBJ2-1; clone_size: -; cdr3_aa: CASSQPGWDPHEQFF; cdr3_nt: TGTGCCAGCAGCCAACCGGGGTGGGACCCACATGAGCAGTTCTTC
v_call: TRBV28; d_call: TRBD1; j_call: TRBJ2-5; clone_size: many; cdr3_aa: CASNFRGETQYF; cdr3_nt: TGTGCCAGCAACTTCAGGGGGGAGACCCAGTACTTC
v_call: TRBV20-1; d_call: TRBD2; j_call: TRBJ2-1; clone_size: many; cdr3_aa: CSAEPGTSFRASSYNEQFF; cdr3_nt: TGCAGTGCCGAACCCGGGACTAGTTTTCGGGCAAGCTCCTACAATGAGCAGTTCTTC
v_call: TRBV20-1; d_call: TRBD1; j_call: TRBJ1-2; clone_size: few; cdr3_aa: CSARDETGFGYTF; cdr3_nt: TGCAGTGCTAGAGATGAGACAGGGTTTGGCTACACCTTC
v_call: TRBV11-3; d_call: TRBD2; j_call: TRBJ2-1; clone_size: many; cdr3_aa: CASSPAGGGRGEQFF; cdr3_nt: TGTGCCAGCAGCCCAGCCGGGGGGGGCCGAGGTGAGCAGTTCTTC
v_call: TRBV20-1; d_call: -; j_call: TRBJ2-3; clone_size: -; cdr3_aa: CSVRDSTDTQYF; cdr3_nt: TGCAGTGTAAGGGATTCCACAGATACGCAGTATTTT
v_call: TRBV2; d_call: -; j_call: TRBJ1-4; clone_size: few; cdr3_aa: CASSVGEKLFF; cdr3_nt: TGTGCCAGCAGTGTGGGGGAAAAACTGTTTTTT
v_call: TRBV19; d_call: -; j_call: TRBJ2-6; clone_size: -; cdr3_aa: CASSIGQGSGANVLTF; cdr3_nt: TGTGCCAGTAGTATAGGCCAGGGGTCTGGGGCCAACGTCCTGACTTTC
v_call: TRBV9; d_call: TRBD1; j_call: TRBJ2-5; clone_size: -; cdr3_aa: CASSAAGTGGRTPRETQYF; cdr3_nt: TGTGCCAGCAGCGCCGCCGGGACAGGGGGGCGCACCCCTCGAGAGACCCAGTACTTC
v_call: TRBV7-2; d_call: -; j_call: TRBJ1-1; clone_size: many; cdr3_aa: CASSLDRTAAFF; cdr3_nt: TGTGCCAGCAGCTTAGATAGGACAGCTGCTTTCTTT
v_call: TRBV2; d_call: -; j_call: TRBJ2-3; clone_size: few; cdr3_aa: CASSLQGNTDTQYF; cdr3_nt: TGTGCCAGCAGCCTACAGGGTAACACAGATACGCAGTATTTT
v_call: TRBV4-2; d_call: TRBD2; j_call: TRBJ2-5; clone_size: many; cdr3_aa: CASSQDLGGGGAQETQYF; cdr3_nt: TGTGCCAGCAGCCAAGATCTGGGGGGCGGGGGGGCCCAAGAGACCCAGTACTTC
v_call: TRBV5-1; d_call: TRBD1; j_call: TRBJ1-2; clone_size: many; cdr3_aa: CASSFSGTGGFGYGYTF; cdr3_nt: TGCGCCAGCAGCTTCTCCGGGACAGGGGGCTTCGGCTATGGCTACACCTTC
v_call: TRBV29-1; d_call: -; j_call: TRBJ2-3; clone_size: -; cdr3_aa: CSVRPGYGDTQYF; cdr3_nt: TGCAGCGTCCGACCGGGTTATGGAGATACGCAGTATTTT
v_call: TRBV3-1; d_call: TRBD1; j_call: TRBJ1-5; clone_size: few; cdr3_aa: CASSQAGTGSNQPQHF; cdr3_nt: TGTGCCAGCAGCCAGGCCGGGACAGGGAGCAATCAGCCCCAGCATTTT
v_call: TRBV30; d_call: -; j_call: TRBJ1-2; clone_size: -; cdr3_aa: CAWSVPGANYGYTF; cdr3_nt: TGTGCCTGGAGTGTACCCGGGGCTAACTATGGCTACACCTTC
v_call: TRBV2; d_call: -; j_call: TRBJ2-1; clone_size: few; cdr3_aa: CASQTVYNEQFF; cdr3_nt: TGTGCCAGCCAAACCGTATACAATGAGCAGTTCTTC
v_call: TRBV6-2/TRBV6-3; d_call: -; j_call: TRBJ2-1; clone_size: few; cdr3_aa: CASSLVGFPYNEQFF; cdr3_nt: TGTGCCAGCAGTTTAGTAGGTTTCCCCTACAATGAGCAGTTCTTC
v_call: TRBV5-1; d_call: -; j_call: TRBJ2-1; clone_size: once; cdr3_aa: CASSPAAARHNEQFF; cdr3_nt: TGCGCCAGCAGCCCCGCGGCGGCACGACACAATGAGCAGTTCTTC
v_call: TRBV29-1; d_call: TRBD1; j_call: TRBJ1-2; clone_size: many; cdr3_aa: CSVEEPTGYYGYTF; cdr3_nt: TGCAGCGTTGAAGAGCCGACAGGGTACTATGGCTACACCTTC
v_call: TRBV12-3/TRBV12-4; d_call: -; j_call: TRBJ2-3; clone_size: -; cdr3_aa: CASSLTQASTDTQYF; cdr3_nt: TGTGCCAGCAGTTTGACACAGGCGAGCACAGATACGCAGTATTTT
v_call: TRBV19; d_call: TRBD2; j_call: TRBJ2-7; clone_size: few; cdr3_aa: CASSRGLGRSEQYF; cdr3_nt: TGTGCCAGTAGTCGCGGACTAGGGAGATCCGAGCAGTACTTC
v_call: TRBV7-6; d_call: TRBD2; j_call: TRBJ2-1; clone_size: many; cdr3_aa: CASSLELAGLGSYNEQFF; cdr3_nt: TGTGCCAGCAGCTTAGAACTAGCGGGGTTAGGGAGTTACAATGAGCAGTTCTTC
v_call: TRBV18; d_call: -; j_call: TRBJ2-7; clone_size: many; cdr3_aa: CASSPAESYEQYF; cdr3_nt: TGTGCCAGCTCACCAGCGGAGTCCTACGAGCAGTACTTC
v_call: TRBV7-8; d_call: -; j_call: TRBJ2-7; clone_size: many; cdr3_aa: CASSLESQGLYEQYF; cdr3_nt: TGTGCCAGCAGCTTAGAATCGCAGGGTCTTTACGAGCAGTACTTC
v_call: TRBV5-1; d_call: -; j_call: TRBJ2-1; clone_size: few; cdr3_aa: CASSLARGGGHYNEQFF; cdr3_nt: TGCGCCAGCAGCCTCGCTCGGGGAGGGGGCCACTACAATGAGCAGTTCTTC
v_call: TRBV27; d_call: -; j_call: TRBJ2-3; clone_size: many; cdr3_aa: CASIDYSTDTQYF; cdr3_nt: TGTGCCAGCATCGATTATTCCACAGATACGCAGTATTTT
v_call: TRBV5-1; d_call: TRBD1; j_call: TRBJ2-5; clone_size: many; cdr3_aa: CASRRTGGAETQYF; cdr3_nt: TGCGCCAGCAGAAGAACAGGGGGCGCGGAGACCCAGTACTTC
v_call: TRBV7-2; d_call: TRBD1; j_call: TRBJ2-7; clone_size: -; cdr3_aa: CASSFEGQGEGQYF; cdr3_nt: TGTGCCAGCAGCTTCGAGGGACAGGGGGAGGGGCAGTACTTC
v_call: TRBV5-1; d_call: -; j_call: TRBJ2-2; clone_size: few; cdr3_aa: CASSLAAPGPNTGELFF; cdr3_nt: TGCGCCAGCAGCTTGGCCGCGCCGGGCCCGAACACCGGGGAGCTGTTTTTT
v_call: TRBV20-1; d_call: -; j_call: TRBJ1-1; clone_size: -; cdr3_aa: CSARDGQTNTEAFF; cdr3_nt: TGCAGTGCTAGAGACGGACAGACGAACACTGAAGCTTTCTTT
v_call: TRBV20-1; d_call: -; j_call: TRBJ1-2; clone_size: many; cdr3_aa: CSAGQMTGRLSYGYTF; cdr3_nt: TGCAGTGCTGGACAGATGACAGGTCGGCTCTCCTATGGCTACACCTTC
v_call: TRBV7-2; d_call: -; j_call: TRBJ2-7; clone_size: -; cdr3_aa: CASRGGGRIYEQYF; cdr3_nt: TGTGCCAGCAGGGGGGGGGGCCGGATTTACGAGCAGTACTTC
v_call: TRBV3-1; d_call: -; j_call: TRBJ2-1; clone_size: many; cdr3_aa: CASSQELQGYNEQFF; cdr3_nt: TGTGCCAGCAGCCAAGAACTGCAGGGTTACAATGAGCAGTTCTTC
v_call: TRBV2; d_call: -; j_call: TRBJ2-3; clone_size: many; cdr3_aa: CASSEARGPSQYF; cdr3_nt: TGTGCCAGCAGTGAAGCGCGGGGTCCATCGCAGTATTTT
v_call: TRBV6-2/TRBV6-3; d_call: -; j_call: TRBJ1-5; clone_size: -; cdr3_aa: CASGGYGQPQHF; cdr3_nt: TGTGCCAGCGGAGGGTATGGTCAGCCCCAGCATTTT
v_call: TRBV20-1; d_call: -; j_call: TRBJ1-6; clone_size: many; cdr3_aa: CSATPTESYNSPLHF; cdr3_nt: TGCAGTGCTACCCCGACAGAATCCTATAATTCACCCCTCCACTTT
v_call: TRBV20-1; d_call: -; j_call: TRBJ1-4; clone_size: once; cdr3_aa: CSALSVGGREKLFF; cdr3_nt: TGCAGTGCTCTATCCGTGGGGGGCAGAGAAAAACTGTTTTTT
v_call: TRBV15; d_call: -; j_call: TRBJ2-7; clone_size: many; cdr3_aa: CATSRASYEQYF; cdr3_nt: TGTGCCACCAGCAGAGCGTCCTACGAGCAGTACTTC
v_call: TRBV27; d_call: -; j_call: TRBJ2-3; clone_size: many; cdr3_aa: CASIPLGTVSTDTQYF; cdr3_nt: TGTGCCAGCATCCCCTTGGGGACGGTTAGCACAGATACGCAGTATTTT